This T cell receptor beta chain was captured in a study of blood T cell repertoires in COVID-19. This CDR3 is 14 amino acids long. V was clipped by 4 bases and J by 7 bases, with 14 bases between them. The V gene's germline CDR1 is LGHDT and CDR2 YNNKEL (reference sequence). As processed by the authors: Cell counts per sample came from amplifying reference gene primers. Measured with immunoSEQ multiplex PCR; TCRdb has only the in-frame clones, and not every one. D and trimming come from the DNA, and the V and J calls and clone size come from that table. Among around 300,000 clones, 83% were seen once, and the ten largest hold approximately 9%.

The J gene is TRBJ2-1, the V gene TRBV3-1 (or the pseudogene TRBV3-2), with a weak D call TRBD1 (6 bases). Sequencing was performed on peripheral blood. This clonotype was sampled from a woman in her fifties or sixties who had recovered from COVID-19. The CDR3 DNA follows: TGTGCCAGCAGCCCGATGCAGGGGCGGAATGAGCAGTTCTTC. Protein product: CASSPMQGRNEQFF.